Listed here are 20 T cell receptor beta chains from one sample, sequenced in a study of beta chain features in type 1 diabetes. All of the isolated RNA was reverse transcribed, so expressed TCRB transcripts were sequenced. Profiled with immunoSEQ multiplex PCR; TCRdb holds only in-frame clones, not every one. The data contain hundreds of thousands of clones, around 68% of them singletons. Sequencing input: naive CD4+ T cells from blood. The receptors stem from a man aged 25-45 years in good health.

The rearrangement links TRBV6-1 to TRBJ1-1; D not certain. The CDR3 covers 12 residues. The germline V gene encodes CDR1 MNHNS and CDR2 SASEGT. Trimming removed 6 bases at V and 4 bases at J, with 9 bases between. The CDR3 nucleotides read TGTGCCAGCAGCCGGACTCCCACTGAAGCTTTCTTT. Protein product: CASSRTPTEAFF.

This chain links TRBV30 with TRBJ1-2, with D unclear. The CDR3 is made up of 13 amino acids. Germline CDR1 and CDR2: GTSNPN and SVGIG (reference sequence). V was clipped by 0 bases and J by 6 bases, with 11 bases between them. The CDR3 here is CAWSVGQSHGYTF. The CDR3 nucleotides are TGTGCCTGGAGTGTCGGCCAGAGTCATGGCTACACCTTC.

This clone was detected a few times. This chain joins TRBV29-1 and TRBJ2-2; D possibly uses TRBD1 or TRBD2 (6 bases each). The CDR3 has 15 amino acids. V gave up 7 bases and J gave up 1 base, with 16 bases separating them. Germline V gene data show CDR1 as SQVTM and CDR2 as ANQGSEA. CDR3 coding DNA: TGCAGCGCGGGAGCTATGGGACAGAACACCGGGGAGCTGTTTTTT. It specifies CSAGAMGQNTGELFF.

The gene calls are TRBV29-1 and TRBJ2-7; TRBD2 aligns across 7 bases. This CDR3 comprises 13 residues. In germline, CDR1 is SQVTM, CDR2 ANQGSEA. The ends lost 2 bases at V and 5 bases at J; junction bases unmatched: 6. The CDR3 DNA reads as TGCAGCGTTGAATTTGGCGGGAGCAACGAGCAGTACTTC. It translates to CSVEFGGSNEQYF.

The chain combines TRBV5-1 with TRBJ2-7; D gene uncertain. Trimming took off 4 bases at V and 6 bases at J, with 17 bases between the two ends. CDR3 length: 14 amino acids. Per the germline V gene, CDR1 is SGHRS and CDR2 is YFSETQ. CDR3 DNA sequence: TGCGCCAGCAGCCCCGGAGTGGTGGCAGGCGAGCAGTACTTC. The encoded protein is CASSPGVVAGEQYF.

The chain employs TRBV18 and TRBJ2-3; unclear D gene. The V end was cut by 2 bases, the J end by 2 bases, with 8 bases between. CDR1 KGHSH and CDR2 LQKENI come from the germline V gene. The CDR3 spans 14 residues. Written as DNA, the CDR3 is TGTGCCAGCTCACCAGCCACAAACACAGATACGCAGTATTTT. It translates to CASSPATNTDTQYF. Drawing the rest from reference TRBV18 and TRBJ2-3, the complete variable domain is NAGVMQNPRHLVRRRGQEARLRCSPMKGHSHVYWYRQLPEEGLKFMVYLQKENIIDESGMPKERFSAEFPKEGPSILRIQQVVRGDSAAYFCASSPATNTDTQYFGPGTRLTVL.

This clone turned up a few times. At one of its ends the junction is not consistent with the germline gene, which may arise from a read error. The chain has TRBV30 and TRBJ2-5, with D uncertain. The germline gives CDR1 GTSNPN, CDR2 SVGIG (reference sequence). This CDR3 spans 8 amino acids. CDR3 sequence: CAWGGSNF. In DNA, the CDR3 is TGTGCCTGGGGCGGCAGTAACTTC.

The chain is built from TRBV29-1 and TRBJ2-2, with D hard to call. V dropped 4 bases and J dropped 5 bases, with 14 bases sitting between them. Looked up from germline, CDR1 is SQVTM and CDR2 is ANQGSEA. The CDR3 has 14 amino acids. CDR3 in DNA: TGCAGCGTTGTTCTGAGTTTAGTGACCGGGGAGCTGTTTTTT. It yields the protein CSVVLSLVTGELFF.

This clone was observed once. A junction boundary mismatches the germline segment, possibly from a read error. The V gene is TRBV9, the J gene TRBJ1-2; 9 bases are a match to TRBD1. The CDR3 runs 13 residues. CDR1 and CDR2 from the germline V gene are SGDLS and YYNGEE. CDR3 protein: CASSGSLGTGQLF. The DNA of the CDR3 is TGTGCCAGCAGCGGGTCTCTTGGGACAGGGCAGCTCTTC.

This clone was counted only a few times. CDR3 sequence: CAWIQATSGRARQHNEQFF. Written as DNA, the CDR3 is TGTGCCTGGATCCAGGCAACTAGCGGGAGGGCCCGACAACACAATGAGCAGTTCTTC. This chain connects TRBV30 to TRBJ2-1; 13 bases line up with TRBD2. The germline V gene encodes CDR1 GTSNPN and CDR2 SVGIG (reference sequence). CDR3 length: 19 residues. Trimming took 4 bases from V and 5 from J; bases not matched to a gene: 17.

The genes are TRBV7-7 and TRBJ2-5; TRBD2 aligns across 13 bases. The trim removed 5 bases at V and 1 base at J, leaving 4 bases unmatched. The CDR3 length is 16 residues. In germline, CDR1 is SSHAT, CDR2 FNYEAQ (reference sequence). The DNA for the CDR3 is TGTGCCAGCAGCGTGGGACTAGCGGGGACCCAAGAGACCCAGTACTTC. Translated: CASSVGLAGTQETQYF. Filled out from reference TRBV7-7 and TRBJ2-5, the complete variable domain reads GAGVSQSPRYKVTKRGQDVTLRCDPISSHATLYWYQQALGQGPEFLTYFNYEAQPDKSGLPSDRFSAERPEGSISTLTIQRTEQRDSAMYRCASSVGLAGTQETQYFGPGTRLLVL.

The count of this clone is one. The CDR3 nucleotides are TGTGCCAGTAGACAGATGAACACTGAAGCTTTCTTT. It encodes CASRQMNTEAFF. The chain employs TRBV2 and TRBJ1-1; maybe TRBD1 (5 bases). Germline V lookup: CDR1 SNHLY, CDR2 FYNNEI. V was pared by 9 bases and J by 0 bases, with 8 bases between. The CDR3 contains 12 residues.

V is TRBV29-1 and J is TRBJ2-3, with D maybe TRBD1 (7 bases). The CDR3 contains 15 residues. CDR1 SQVTM and CDR2 ANQGSEA come from the germline V gene. Trimming left V 7 bases short and J 2 bases short, with 19 bases between. Written as DNA, the CDR3 is TGCAGCGCCGCGGGATACAGGGGAATCACAGATACGCAGTATTTT. Its translation: CSAAGYRGITDTQYF.

This chain uses TRBV30 with TRBJ2-1; D tentatively reads TRBD1 or TRBD2 (5 bases each). V was trimmed by 4 bases and J by 6 bases, leaving 16 bases between them. The CDR3 contains 14 residues. From germline, CDR1 is GTSNPN and CDR2 SVGIG (reference sequence). The CDR3 DNA reads TGTGCCTGGAAGGGACCAACATCCCGCAATGAGCAGTTCTTC. This sequence encodes CAWKGPTSRNEQFF. Complete variable domain (other parts from reference TRBV30 and TRBJ2-1): SQTIHQWPATLVQPVGSPLSLECTVEGTSNPNLYWYRQAAGRGLQLLFYSVGIGQISSEVPQNLSASRPQDRQFILSSKKLLLSDSGFYLCAWKGPTSRNEQFFGPGTRLTVL.

The rearrangement joins TRBV30 to TRBJ1-6, with D uncertain. Germline V gene sequence: CDR1 GTSNPN, CDR2 SVGIG (reference sequence). The CDR3 has 15 amino acids. Trimming removed 0 bases at V and 0 bases at J, with 6 bases between. Here the CDR3 DNA reads TGTGCCTGGAGTGTACGGAGCTCCTATAATTCACCCCTCCACTTT. Protein sequence: CAWSVRSSYNSPLHF.

This clone was seen more than once but under ten times. The chain combines TRBV29-1 with TRBJ2-3, with 11 bases lining up with TRBD2. The germline gives CDR1 SQVTM, CDR2 ANQGSEA. This CDR3 has 15 residues. The ends lost 4 bases at V and 0 bases at J; junction bases unmatched: 3. This chain's CDR3 is CSVAGTSGSTDTQYF. CDR3 bases: TGCAGCGTTGCCGGGACTAGCGGAAGCACAGATACGCAGTATTTT.

V usage is TRBV30 and J usage is TRBJ2-1, with TRBD2 matching over 7 bases. The germline V gene has CDR1 GTSNPN and CDR2 SVGIG (reference sequence). The CDR3 is made up of 14 amino acids. V dropped 0 bases and J dropped 6; count of bases not matched to a gene: 5. The chain's CDR3 is CAWSVRASGNEQFF. The CDR3 DNA is TGTGCCTGGAGTGTACGGGCTAGCGGCAATGAGCAGTTCTTC.

This clone appeared a single time. V and J are TRBV30 and TRBJ1-4, with unresolved D. In germline, CDR1 is GTSNPN, CDR2 SVGIG (reference sequence). The CDR3 contains 13 residues. V shed 3 bases and J shed 4 bases, with 9 bases lying between them. The CDR3 here is CAWSPRYNEKLFF. The CDR3, as DNA: TGTGCCTGGAGCCCCCGGTATAATGAAAAACTGTTTTTT.

The rearrangement joins TRBV5-1 to TRBJ2-3; TRBD2 matches at 11 bases. The CDR3 runs to 17 residues. Trimming cost V 0 bases and J 4 bases; bases outside gene matches: 7. The germline gives CDR1 SGHRS, CDR2 YFSETQ. The CDR3 DNA follows: TGCGCCAGCAGCTTGGTTGCGACTAGCGGGATTCCAGATACGCAGTATTTT. Its protein product is CASSLVATSGIPDTQYF.

The chain is built from TRBV18 and TRBJ2-7, with D unclear. CDR3 length: 12 residues. Germline V CDR1 and CDR2: KGHSH, LQKENI. Trimming stripped 6 bases from V and 5 bases from J, with 11 bases between. The CDR3 reads CASSAGRDEQYF. The CDR3 nucleotides read TGTGCCAGCTCGGCCGGACGGGACGAGCAGTACTTC.